These T cell receptor beta chains were read from a single sample in a study of sequential checkpoint blockade in melanoma. Produced via immunoSEQ multiplex PCR; TCRdb's table is partial and in-frame only. The sample contains a few thousand clones, more than 20% of which appear only once. The starting material was tumor tissue (inferred from file names), obtained from a patient given nivolumab and ipilimumab in sequence. The source of these receptors is a human donor with melanoma. The CDR3 runs from the conserved cysteine through the conserved F or W. D genes are given only for firm matches. The listing skips clone size in some rows; elsewhere it reads once, few, many or a size class.

large TRBD1 TRBJ1-1 TRBV11-3 CASSYDRVNTEAFF TGTGCCAGCAGCTACGACAGGGTAAACACTGAAGCTTTCTTT
few . TRBJ1-3 TRBV6-8 CAIRGAEGNTIYF TGTGCCATTCGCGGGGCCGAAGGAAACACCATATATTTT
. . TRBJ2-1 TRBV28 CASTEGRGGREQFF TGTGCCAGCACCGAGGGTCGAGGGGGTCGGGAGCAGTTCTTC
few . TRBJ2-7 TRBV1 CASSPASGAYEQYF TGCGCCAGCAGCCCCGCTAGCGGGGCCTACGAGCAGTACTTC
. TRBD1 TRBJ2-5 TRBV6-8 CASSQLALDREETQYF TGTGCCAGCAGCCAATTAGCCCTCGACAGGGAGGAGACCCAGTACTTC
many TRBD2 TRBJ2-7 TRBV11-3 CASSLGASGTHEQYF TGTGCCAGCAGCTTAGGGGCTAGCGGGACTCACGAGCAGTACTTC
. . TRBJ2-3 TRBV10-2 CASSERTSTDTQYF TGCGCCAGCAGTGAGCGGACTAGCACAGATACGCAGTATTTT
. . TRBJ1-5 TRBV9 CASSDGSQQPQHF TGTGCCAGCAGTGACGGCAGCCAACAGCCCCAGCATTTT
few TRBD1 TRBJ2-3 TRBV6-8 CASSKTDRGTDTQYF TGTGCCAGCAGTAAGACCGACAGGGGCACAGATACGCAGTATTTT
. . TRBJ2-7 TRBV29-1 CSVEDTSSYEQYF TGCAGCGTTGAGGACACTAGCTCCTACGAGCAGTACTTC
. TRBD2 TRBJ2-2 TRBV14 CASSPLRGRGPGELFF TGTGCCAGCAGCCCCTTGCGGGGGAGAGGACCCGGGGAGCTGTTTTTT
medium-sized TRBD1 TRBJ2-1 TRBV28 CASSPPTGGSYNEQFF TGTGCCAGCAGCCCACCGACAGGGGGCTCCTACAATGAGCAGTTCTTC
. . TRBJ2-3 TRBV5-1 CASSLAPQGKGDTQYF TGCGCCAGCAGCTTGGCCCCGCAGGGGAAAGGAGATACGCAGTATTTT
. . TRBJ1-1 TRBV9 CASSWGEGTEAFF TGTGCCAGCAGCTGGGGAGAGGGAACTGAAGCTTTCTTT
. . TRBJ2-1 TRBV5-1 CASSLDWGSYNEQFF TGCGCCAGCAGCTTGGATTGGGGCTCCTACAATGAGCAGTTCTTC
few TRBD1 TRBJ2-3 TRBV28 CASSLLGGRFSTDTQYF TGTGCCAGCAGTTTGTTAGGGGGCCGATTTAGCACAGATACGCAGTATTTT
. . TRBJ1-5 TRBV28 CASSGFSGLYSNQPQHF TGTGCCAGCAGTGGGTTTTCGGGCCTTTATAGCAATCAGCCCCAGCATTTT
. TRBD1 TRBJ2-7 TRBV5-1 CASSGGQGFADGYEQYF TGCGCCAGCAGCGGGGGACAGGGTTTTGCGGATGGCTACGAGCAGTACTTC
. . TRBJ2-2 TRBV10-2 CASSQGTGELFF TGCGCCAGCTCACAGGGAACCGGGGAGCTGTTTTTT
. TRBD2 TRBJ2-2 TRBV11-3 CASSLPGLAGSNTGELFF TGTGCCAGCAGCTTACCGGGACTAGCGGGATCGAACACCGGGGAGCTGTTTTTT
. TRBD1 TRBJ1-5 TRBV28 CASSDRGIGSNQPQHF TGTGCCAGCAGTGACAGGGGAATTGGAAGCAATCAGCCCCAGCATTTT
few . TRBJ2-1 TRBV6-8 CASSAGLSRVNEQFF TGTGCCAGCAGCGCGGGACTTAGCAGGGTCAATGAGCAGTTCTTC
. . TRBJ2-1 TRBV19 CASSNLDWGHSSYNEQFF TGTGCCAGCTCAAACCTTGACTGGGGCCATAGCTCCTACAATGAGCAGTTCTTC
few TRBD1 TRBJ2-7 TRBV6-8 CASTGRATGSYEQYF TGTGCCAGCACGGGGCGGGCGACAGGGTCCTACGAGCAGTACTTC
medium-sized . TRBJ1-1 TRBV6-8 CASSFGEQGDTEAFF TGTGCCAGCAGTTTCGGGGAGCAAGGGGACACTGAAGCTTTCTTT
. . TRBJ2-2 TRBV5-1 CASSLAGSSGTGELFF TGCGCCAGCAGCTTGGCCGGGAGTTCAGGCACCGGGGAGCTGTTTTTT
. TRBD1 TRBJ1-5 TRBV6-8 CASTDRGPNQPQHF TGTGCCAGCACGGACAGGGGACCGAATCAGCCCCAGCATTTT
many TRBD2 TRBJ2-3 TRBV12-5 CASETGTSGTSTDTQYF TGTGCCAGCGAAACCGGGACTAGCGGGACTAGCACAGATACGCAGTATTTT
few TRBD2 TRBJ2-2 TRBV9 CASSKTSGRANTGELFF TGTGCCAGCAGCAAGACTAGCGGGAGGGCCAACACCGGGGAGCTGTTTTTT
. TRBD2 TRBJ2-3 TRBV15 CATSSGFRLAGVDTQYF TGTGCCACCAGCAGTGGATTCAGACTAGCGGGTGTTGATACGCAGTATTTT
. . TRBJ2-5 TRBV11-3 CASSFAQGQETQYF TGTGCCAGCAGCTTTGCACAGGGACAAGAGACCCAGTACTTC
. . TRBJ2-1 TRBV12-1 CASSFTGTRDNEQFF TGTGCCAGCAGCTTTACCGGGACTAGAGACAATGAGCAGTTCTTC
. TRBD1 TRBJ2-1 TRBV11-3 CASSKAGTATYNEQFF TGTGCCAGCAGTAAAGCCGGGACAGCAACCTACAATGAGCAGTTCTTC
. . TRBJ2-7 TRBV10-2 CASSRGSFPYEQYF TGCGCCAGCAGTCGGGGGTCTTTCCCCTACGAGCAGTACTTC
few TRBD1 TRBJ2-7 TRBV11-3 CASVAGQDDSTYEQYF TGTGCCAGCGTCGCGGGACAGGACGATTCTACCTACGAGCAGTACTTC
few . TRBJ2-1 TRBV9 CASSADPSVYNEQFF TGTGCCAGCAGCGCGGACCCTAGCGTATACAATGAGCAGTTCTTC
. . TRBJ1-3 TRBV9 CASSFRPPGPISGNTIYF TGTGCCAGCAGTTTTCGCCCCCCGGGACCAATCTCTGGAAACACCATATATTTT
. . TRBJ1-2 TRBV9 CASSSNPTGPPGGYTF TGTGCCAGCAGCTCCAATCCCACAGGGCCTCCCGGCGGCTACACCTTC
. . TRBJ1-1 TRBV6-8 CASSYSRNTEAFF TGTGCCAGCAGTTATTCGAGAAACACTGAAGCTTTCTTT
few . TRBJ2-3 TRBV11-3 CASSLDPSHSTDTQYF TGTGCCAGCAGCTTAGACCCGAGCCATAGCACAGATACGCAGTATTTT
medium-sized TRBD1 TRBJ1-3 TRBV29-1 CSVVGTGLSSGNTIYF TGCAGCGTTGTGGGGACAGGCCTGAGCTCTGGAAACACCATATATTTT
few . TRBJ2-5 TRBV9 CASSARPVGGTQYF TGTGCCAGCAGCGCCAGACCAGTCGGCGGGACCCAGTACTTC
many . TRBJ2-1 TRBV9 CASSVSPRQPSYNEQFF TGTGCCAGCAGCGTTAGTCCGAGGCAGCCCTCCTACAATGAGCAGTTCTTC
many . TRBJ1-1 TRBV11-3 CASSTPRRKIEAFF TGTGCCAGCAGCACACCCCGCCGGAAAATTGAAGCTTTCTTT
few TRBD2 TRBJ2-5 TRBV6-8 CASRPKLAEETQYF TGTGCCAGCAGGCCGAAACTAGCGGAGGAGACCCAGTACTTC
few TRBD1 TRBJ2-7 TRBV7-2 CASSLTGVAEQYF TGTGCCAGCAGTTTGACAGGGGTAGCCGAGCAGTACTTC
. . TRBJ2-3 TRBV11-3 CASSPSLEGSTDTQYF TGTGCCAGCAGCCCGTCTCTAGAGGGGAGCACAGATACGCAGTATTTT
few TRBD2 TRBJ2-3 TRBV28 CASTRGASGSTDTQYF TGTGCCAGCACCCGGGGGGCTAGCGGGAGCACAGATACGCAGTATTTT
medium-sized TRBD1 TRBJ1-2 TRBV11-3 CASSLGTGGYGYTF TGTGCCAGCAGCTTGGGTACAGGGGGCTATGGCTACACCTTC